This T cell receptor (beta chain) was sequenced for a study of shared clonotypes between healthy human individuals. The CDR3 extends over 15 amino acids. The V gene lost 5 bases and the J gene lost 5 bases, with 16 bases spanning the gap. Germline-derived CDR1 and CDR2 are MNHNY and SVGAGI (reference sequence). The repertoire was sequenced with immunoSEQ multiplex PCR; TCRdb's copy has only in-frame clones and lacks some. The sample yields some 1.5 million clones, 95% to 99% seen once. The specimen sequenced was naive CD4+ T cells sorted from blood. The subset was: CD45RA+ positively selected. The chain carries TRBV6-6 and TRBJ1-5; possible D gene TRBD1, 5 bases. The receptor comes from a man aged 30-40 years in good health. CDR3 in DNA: TGTGCCAGCAGTCCCGCCGGGGGTCGGGATCAGCCCCAGCATTTT. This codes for CASSPAGGRDQPQHF.